The 10 T cell receptor beta chains below all came from one sample that was sequenced in a study of Ad26.COV2.S vaccination and SARS-CoV-2 variants. The protocol was immunoSEQ multiplex PCR, while the TCRdb copy is restricted to in-frame clones and leaves out a portion. The sample includes about 450,000 clones, 85% to 90% seen only once; the top ten take about 2.7%. Treatment specified: some 20 received Ad26.COV2.S at low or high dose, single or two shots; roughly 5 received placebo; per-sample allocation not given. Samples came from day 63 after the first vaccine or placebo injection. This specimen consisted of peripheral blood, obtained in a trial of Ad26.COV2.S vaccine versus placebo. These receptors were collected from a person between 18 and 59 years old who received the Ad26.COV2.S COVID-19 vaccine or a placebo.

The chain couples TRBV21-1 to TRBJ2-2; the table's D call, TRBD2, was not checked against the DNA. TRBV21-1 is labeled a pseudogene. There are 14 residues in the CDR3. CDR3 nucleotides: TGTGCCAGCAGCAAAGCTTTAGCTGCCGGGGAGCTGTTTTTT. Its translation: CASSKALAAGELFF.

This sequence joins TRBV5-1 and TRBJ2-1; 14 positions match TRBD2. With V trimmed by 4 bases and J by 8 bases, 8 bases remained unmatched. CDR1 is SGHRS and CDR2 is YFSETQ in the germline V gene. This CDR3 has 16 residues. The CDR3 spells CASSLATSGRAHEQFF. The CDR3 DNA follows: TGCGCCAGCAGCCTGGCGACTAGCGGGAGGGCCCATGAGCAGTTCTTC.

CDR3: CASSQETGGPYGYTF. CDR3 DNA: TGTGCCAGCAGCCAAGAGACAGGGGGCCCCTATGGCTACACCTTC. The V call is TRBV16, the J call TRBJ1-2; the match to TRBD1 covers 10 bases. Germline-derived CDR1 and CDR2 are KGHSY and FQNENV. Trimming at V came to 2 bases and at J to 4 bases, leaving 4 bases not matched to a gene. The CDR3 runs to 15 residues.

This chain joins TRBV5-4 and TRBJ1-4, with D hard to call. The CDR3 sequence is 17 residues long. V shed 4 bases and J shed 0 bases, with 16 bases lying between them. Germline values: CDR1 SGHNT, CDR2 YYREEE (reference sequence). The CDR3 region has the DNA TGTGCCAGCAGCAGGAAGCAGGCAGCCACAACTAATGAAAAACTGTTTTTT. It encodes CASSRKQAATTNEKLFF.

The V gene is TRBV28, the J gene TRBJ1-2; TRBD1 might be the D (5 bases). This CDR3 is built from 17 residues. Germline V lookup: CDR1 MDHEN, CDR2 SYDVKM. Trimming pared 2 bases from V and 2 bases from J, leaving 18 bases between. DNA of the CDR3: TGTGCCAGCAGTTTAGTAAGGCCCTGGGGGTCGAACTATGGCTACACCTTC. Translated, it gives CASSLVRPWGSNYGYTF.

The chain is built from TRBV6-2 or TRBV6-3 and TRBJ2-5; 9 bases align to TRBD2. With 2 bases clipped from V and 5 bases from J, the junction kept 9 bases outside the gene matches. This CDR3 has 16 amino acids. Germline V gene data show CDR1 as MNHEY and CDR2 as SVGEGT. The CDR3 protein is CASSYIPSGDVETQYF. The CDR3 nucleotides read TGTGCCAGCAGTTACATCCCTAGCGGGGATGTGGAGACCCAGTACTTC.

The chain links TRBV9 to TRBJ2-6, with D uncertain. V lost 0 bases to trimming and J lost 4 bases, with 11 bases between them. In germline, CDR1 is SGDLS, CDR2 YYNGEE. This CDR3 is 16 amino acids long. This CDR3 reads CASSVDWVTGANVLTF. The CDR3 coding sequence is TGTGCCAGCAGCGTAGATTGGGTCACCGGGGCCAACGTCCTGACTTTC.

V usage is TRBV18 and J usage is TRBJ1-1, with D perhaps matching TRBD1 (5 bases). The V end was cut by 0 bases, the J end by 12 bases, with 14 bases between. The CDR3 length is 13 residues. Per the germline V gene, CDR1 is KGHSH and CDR2 is LQKENI. This chain's CDR3 is CASSPPFQGSTFF. The CDR3 nucleotides are TGTGCCAGCTCACCACCGTTTCAGGGTTCAACTTTCTTT.

The chain employs TRBV24-1 and TRBJ1-1; 7 positions agree with TRBD1. CDR3 length: 15 amino acids. Unmatched junction bases numbered 5, after V lost 4 bases and J lost 1 base. Germline-derived CDR1 and CDR2 are KGHDR and SFDVKD. CDR3 DNA sequence: TGTGCCACCAGTGACACGAGACAGGGGAACACTGAAGCTTTCTTT. It specifies CATSDTRQGNTEAFF.

The chain links TRBV18 to TRBJ2-1; 7 positions agree with TRBD2. J was trimmed by 5 bases and V by 0 bases; bases with no gene match: 10. CDR1 is KGHSH and CDR2 is LQKENI in the germline V gene. CDR3 length equals 17 residues. The DNA of the CDR3 is TGTGCCAGCTCACCACCCCTAGCGGCCAAGAACCACAATGAGCAGTTCTTC. As protein: CASSPPLAAKNHNEQFF. Combining the CDR3 with reference TRBV18 and TRBJ2-1 gives the whole variable domain NAGVMQNPRHLVRRRGQEARLRCSPMKGHSHVYWYRQLPEEGLKFMVYLQKENIIDESGMPKERFSAEFPKEGPSILRIQQVVRGDSAAYFCASSPPLAAKNHNEQFFGPGTRLTVL.